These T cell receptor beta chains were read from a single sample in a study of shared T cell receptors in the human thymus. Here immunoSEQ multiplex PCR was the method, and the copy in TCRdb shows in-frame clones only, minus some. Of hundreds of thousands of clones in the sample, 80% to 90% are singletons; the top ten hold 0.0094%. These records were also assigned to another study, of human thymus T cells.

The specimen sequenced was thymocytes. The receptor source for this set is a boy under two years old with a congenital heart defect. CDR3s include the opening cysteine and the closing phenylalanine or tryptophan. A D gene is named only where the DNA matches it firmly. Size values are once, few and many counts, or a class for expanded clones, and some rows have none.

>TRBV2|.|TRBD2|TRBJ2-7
TGTGCCAGCAGCTACCTAGCTGCGGGAGCCAACGAGCAGTACTTC
CASSYLAAGANEQYF
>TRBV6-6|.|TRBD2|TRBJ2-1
TGTGCCAGCATAAAGACTAGCGGGAGAAACAATGAGCAGTTCTTC
CASIKTSGRNNEQFF
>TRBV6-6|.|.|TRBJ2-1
TGTGCCAGCAGTTCTCCAGGGGTCCCCGAATACAATGAGCAGTTCTTC
CASSSPGVPEYNEQFF
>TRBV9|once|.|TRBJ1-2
TGTGCCAGCAGCGTAGGTCAGGTCTTCGGCTATGGCTACACCTTC
CASSVGQVFGYGYTF
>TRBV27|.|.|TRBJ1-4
TGTGCCAGCAGTTTTCGACAGTTCAATGAAAAACTGTTTTTT
CASSFRQFNEKLFF
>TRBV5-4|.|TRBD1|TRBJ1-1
TGTGCCAGCAGCTTGGCTATACAGGGGGCCCCGCACACTGAAGCTTTCTTT
CASSLAIQGAPHTEAFF
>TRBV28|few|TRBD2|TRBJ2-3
TGTGCCAGCAGCCCACTAGCGGGAGCCTACACAGATACGCAGTATTTT
CASSPLAGAYTDTQYF
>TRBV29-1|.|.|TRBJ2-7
TGCAGCGTCCACTCAACAGGGCCCTACGAGCAGTACTTC
CSVHSTGPYEQYF
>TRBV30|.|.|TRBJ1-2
TGTGCCTGGAGTGAGAGGAATGGCTACACCTTC
CAWSERNGYTF
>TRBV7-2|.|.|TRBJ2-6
TGTGCCAGCAGCTTAGTGAGCGGTTTTGGGGCCAACGTCCTGACTTTC
CASSLVSGFGANVLTF
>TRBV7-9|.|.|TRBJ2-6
TGTGCCAGCAGCTTATCGAACGGGTCCCACATCTCTGGGGCCAACGTCCTGACTTTC
CASSLSNGSHISGANVLTF
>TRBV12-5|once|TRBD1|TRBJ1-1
TGTGCTAGTACGAACGGGGACAGTAAAACTTTCTTT
CASTNGDSKTFF
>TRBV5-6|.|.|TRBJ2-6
TGTGCCAGCAGCCCCGAGGCGGAGCCTGGGGCCAACGTCCTGACTTTC
CASSPEAEPGANVLTF
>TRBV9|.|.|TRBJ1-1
TGTGCCAGCAGCTTAGGCTTAGGGGGGGTGAACACTGAAGCTTTCTTT
CASSLGLGGVNTEAFF
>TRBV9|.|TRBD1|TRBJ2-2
TGTGCCAGCAGCGGCGACAGGGGGCATGGCGGGGAGCTGTTTTTT
CASSGDRGHGGELFF
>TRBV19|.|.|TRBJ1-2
TGTGCCAGTAGTATCACCAGGGCCTATGGCTACACCTTC
CASSITRAYGYTF
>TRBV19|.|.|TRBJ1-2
TGTGCCACCAGGACAGCCGGGGAGTACTATGGCTACACCTTC
CATRTAGEYYGYTF
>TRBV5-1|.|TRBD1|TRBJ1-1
TGCGCCAGCAGCTTATATAGGACAGGGCTCACTGAAGCTTTCTTT
CASSLYRTGLTEAFF
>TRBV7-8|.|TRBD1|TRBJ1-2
TGTGCCAGCAGCCGAGGGACAGGGTTCTATGGCTACACCTTC
CASSRGTGFYGYTF
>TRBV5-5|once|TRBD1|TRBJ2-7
TGTGCCAGCAGCTTGGACCGCAGGACAGGGGGAACCTACGAGCAGTACTTC
CASSLDRRTGGTYEQYF
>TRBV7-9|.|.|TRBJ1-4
TGTGCCAGCAGCCCCAGACAGGAAAAAAACGAAAAACTGTTTTTT
CASSPRQEKNEKLFF
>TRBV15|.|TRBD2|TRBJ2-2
TGTGCCACCAGGTCCACGACTGAGCGGGAGTCCAGGAACACCGGGGAGCTGTTTTTT
CATRSTTERESRNTGELFF
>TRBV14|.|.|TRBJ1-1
TGTGCCAGCAGCCAAGTTGGCCGCCAGAACACTGAAGCTTTCTTT
CASSQVGRQNTEAFF
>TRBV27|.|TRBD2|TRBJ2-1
TGTGCCAGCAGTTTGAAGCGGGAGTCCTACAATGAGCAGTTCTTC
CASSLKRESYNEQFF
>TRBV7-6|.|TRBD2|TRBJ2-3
TGTGCCAGCAGCTTAGTTTCACGGGGGCGGGAGGGTCGCGATACGCAGTATTTT
CASSLVSRGREGRDTQYF
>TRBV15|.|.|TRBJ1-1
TGTGCCACCAGCGTTTATGCAGGGATGCTGAACACTGAAGCTTTCTTT
CATSVYAGMLNTEAFF
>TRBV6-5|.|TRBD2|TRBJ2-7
TGTGCCAGCAGTTTAGGACTAGCGGTACCCTACGAGCAGTACTTC
CASSLGLAVPYEQYF
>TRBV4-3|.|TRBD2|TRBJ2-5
TGCGCCAGCAGCCAAGATTACCCATCTAGCGGGGGTCCGTTAAGGGAGACCCAGTACTTC
CASSQDYPSSGGPLRETQYF
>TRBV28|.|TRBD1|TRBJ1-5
TGTGCCAGCAGCCGTGGGACAGGTCAGAATCAGCCCCAGCATTTT
CASSRGTGQNQPQHF
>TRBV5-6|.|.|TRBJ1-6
TGTGCCAGCAGCTTGCGCAGTTCACCCCTCCACTTT
CASSLRSSPLHF
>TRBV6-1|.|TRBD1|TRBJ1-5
TGTGCCAGCAGTGAAATCGGACAGGGCCGCAATCAGCCCCAGCATTTT
CASSEIGQGRNQPQHF
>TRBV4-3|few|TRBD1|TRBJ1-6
TGCGCCAGCAGCCAAGAACCCCCACAGGGGATATATGTTTCACCCCTCCACTTT
CASSQEPPQGIYVSPLHF
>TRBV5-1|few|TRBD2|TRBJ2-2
TGCGCCAGCAGCTTGACCCTAGCGGGACCTAACACCGGGGAGCTGTTTTTT
CASSLTLAGPNTGELFF
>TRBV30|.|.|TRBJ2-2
TGTGCCCCCCCCAGAAACACCGGGGAGCTGTTTTTT
CAPPRNTGELFF
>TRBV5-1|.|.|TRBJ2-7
TGCGCCAGCAGCATAAAGCAAACAGGGGACTTCTACGAGCAGTACTTC
CASSIKQTGDFYEQYF
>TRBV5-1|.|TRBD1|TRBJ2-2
TGCGCCAGCAGCACGGGACAGGGGGAGGCGGCCGGGGAGCTGTTTTTT
CASSTGQGEAAGELFF
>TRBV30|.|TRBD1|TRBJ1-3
TGTGCCTGGATGGGACAGCATTTAAGCTCTGGAAACACCATATATTTT
CAWMGQHLSSGNTIYF
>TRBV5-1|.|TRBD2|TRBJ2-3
TGCGCCAGCAGCCCCGGGACTAGCGGGGGGGCAGATACGCAGTATTTT
CASSPGTSGGADTQYF
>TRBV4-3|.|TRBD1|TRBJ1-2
TGCGCCAGCAGCCAAGATGCCCGGGACAGGGGGCATGACTATGGCTACACCTTC
CASSQDARDRGHDYGYTF
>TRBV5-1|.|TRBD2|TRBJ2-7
TGCGCCAGCAGCTTACACCCCCTAGCGGGGGCTTTGTACGAGCAGTACTTC
CASSLHPLAGALYEQYF
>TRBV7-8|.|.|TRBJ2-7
TGTGCCAGCAGCTTATATTGGATAGCGGCAGGCTACGAGCAGTACTTC
CASSLYWIAAGYEQYF
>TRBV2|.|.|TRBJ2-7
TGTGCCAGCAGTGAAGAACGACGGCGGCCCTCCTACGAGCAGTACTTC
CASSEERRRPSYEQYF
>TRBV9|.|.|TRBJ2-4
TGTGCCAGCAGCGTGGGATCGGGAGTAAACATTCAGTACTTC
CASSVGSGVNIQYF
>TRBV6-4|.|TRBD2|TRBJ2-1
TGTGCCAGCAGTCCAGGGACTAGCGGGGGGGCAGATGAGCAGTTCTTC
CASSPGTSGGADEQFF
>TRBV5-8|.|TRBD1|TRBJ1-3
TGTGCCAGCAGCTTGTCCCAGGGGGACCGGGACACCATATATTTT
CASSLSQGDRDTIYF